The clone carrying this TCR beta chain was picked up a small number of times. This CDR3 region has 13 residues. Trimming shortened V by 4 bases and J by 1 base, and 9 bases separated the two germline ends. Germline CDR1 SGHDT, CDR2 YYEEEE. Specified time point: proximal margin of the surgical specimen (macroscopically non-inflamed). Patients were adults with ileal or ileocolonic Crohn's disease needing resection. The data belong to a study of T cell repertoires in ileal Crohn's disease. About the study: Thiopurines (about eleven) or anti-TNF agents (roughly 18) were given postoperatively to about half. Around 490 nanograms of biopsy DNA per sample underwent TCRB immunosequencing.

Libraries were prepared by immunoSEQ multiplex PCR; TCRdb keeps only in-frame clonotypes and omits some of them. In the table there are thousands of clones, over 60% of which are singletons. The TCR originated in an adult with Crohn's disease. The source material was ileal tissue. This chain links TRBV5-6 with TRBJ2-7, with no clear D. The CDR3 loop is CASSPLLSYEQYF. The CDR3 DNA is TGTGCCAGCAGCCCTCTCCTATCCTACGAGCAGTACTTC.